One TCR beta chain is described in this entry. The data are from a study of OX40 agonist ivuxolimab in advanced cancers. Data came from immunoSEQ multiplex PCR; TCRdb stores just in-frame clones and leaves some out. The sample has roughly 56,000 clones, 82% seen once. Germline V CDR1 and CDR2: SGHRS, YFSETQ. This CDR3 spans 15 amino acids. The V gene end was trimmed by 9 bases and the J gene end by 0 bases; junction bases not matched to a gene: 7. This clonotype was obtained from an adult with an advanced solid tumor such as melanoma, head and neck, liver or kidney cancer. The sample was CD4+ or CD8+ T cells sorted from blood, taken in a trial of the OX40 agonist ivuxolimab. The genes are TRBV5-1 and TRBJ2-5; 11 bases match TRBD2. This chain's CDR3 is CATKRTSGYQETQYF. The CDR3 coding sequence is TGCGCCACCAAACGGACTAGCGGGTACCAAGAGACCCAGTACTTC.